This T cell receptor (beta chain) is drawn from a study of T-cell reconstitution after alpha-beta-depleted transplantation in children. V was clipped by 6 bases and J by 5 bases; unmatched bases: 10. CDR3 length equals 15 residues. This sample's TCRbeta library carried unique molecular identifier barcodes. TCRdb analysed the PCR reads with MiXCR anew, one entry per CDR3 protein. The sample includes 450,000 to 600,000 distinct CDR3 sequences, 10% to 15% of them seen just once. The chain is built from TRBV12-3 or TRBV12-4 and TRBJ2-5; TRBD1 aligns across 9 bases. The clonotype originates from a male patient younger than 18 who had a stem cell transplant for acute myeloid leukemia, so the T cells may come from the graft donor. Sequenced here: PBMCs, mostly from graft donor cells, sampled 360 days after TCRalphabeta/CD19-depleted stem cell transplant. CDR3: CASRRDRVTGETQYF. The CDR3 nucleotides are TGTGCCAGCAGGCGGGACAGGGTTACAGGGGAGACCCAGTACTTC.